The rows below give T cell receptor beta chains drawn from one sample of a study of molecular identifiers for immune sequencing clone quantification. TCRdb called the PCR reads again in MiXCR, with one record for every CDR3 protein. The sample has about 53,000 distinct CDR3 sequences, 36% seen once. Sequenced material: naive CD8+ T cells from blood, with Jurkat cell RNA spiked in. These TCRs come from a human donor in good health. Some libraries in this study had Jurkat cell RNA spiked in. The CDR3 runs from the conserved cysteine through the conserved F or W. The order of the fields is J gene, clone size, D gene, V gene, CDR3 protein, CDR3 DNA. D genes are given only for firm matches. Clone size appears in some rows only: once, few, many, or a class for an expanded clone.

J: TRBJ1-1; size: many; D: -; V: TRBV10-2; CDR3: CASLDKNTEAFF; DNA: TGCGCCAGTCTCGATAAGAACACTGAAGCTTTCTTT
J: TRBJ2-7; size: few; D: TRBD1; V: TRBV28; CDR3: CASSPDREISYEQYF; DNA: TGTGCCAGCAGCCCTGACAGGGAGATCTCCTACGAGCAGTACTTC
J: TRBJ2-1; size: few; D: -; V: TRBV27; CDR3: CASSGLARGNEQFF; DNA: TGTGCCAGCAGTGGCCTGGCCCGGGGCAATGAGCAGTTCTTC
J: TRBJ1-5; size: few; D: -; V: TRBV19; CDR3: CASSLEDQPQHF; DNA: TGTGCCAGTAGTTTGGAGGATCAGCCCCAGCATTTT
J: TRBJ2-1; size: -; D: -; V: TRBV5-1; CDR3: CASSRRGDNEQFF; DNA: TGCGCCAGCAGCCGGCGTGGAGACAATGAGCAGTTCTTC
J: TRBJ2-1; size: many; D: TRBD2; V: TRBV6-5; CDR3: CASSYSGLAGGDEQFF; DNA: TGTGCCAGCAGTTACTCGGGACTAGCGGGAGGTGATGAGCAGTTCTTC
J: TRBJ2-3; size: medium-sized; D: -; V: TRBV28; CDR3: CASSLRGAADTQYF; DNA: TGTGCCAGCAGTTTAAGGGGCGCGGCGGATACGCAGTATTTT
J: TRBJ1-1; size: many; D: -; V: TRBV7-2; CDR3: CASSVYTNTEAFF; DNA: TGTGCCAGCAGCGTATACACGAACACTGAAGCTTTCTTT
J: TRBJ2-6; size: many; D: TRBD1; V: TRBV7-9; CDR3: CASSKQGAGANVLTF; DNA: TGTGCCAGCAGCAAACAGGGGGCTGGGGCCAACGTCCTGACTTTC
J: TRBJ1-1; size: few; D: -; V: TRBV20-1; CDR3: CQSQAPVNTEAFF; DNA: TGCCAATCCCAAGCCCCGGTGAACACTGAAGCTTTCTTT